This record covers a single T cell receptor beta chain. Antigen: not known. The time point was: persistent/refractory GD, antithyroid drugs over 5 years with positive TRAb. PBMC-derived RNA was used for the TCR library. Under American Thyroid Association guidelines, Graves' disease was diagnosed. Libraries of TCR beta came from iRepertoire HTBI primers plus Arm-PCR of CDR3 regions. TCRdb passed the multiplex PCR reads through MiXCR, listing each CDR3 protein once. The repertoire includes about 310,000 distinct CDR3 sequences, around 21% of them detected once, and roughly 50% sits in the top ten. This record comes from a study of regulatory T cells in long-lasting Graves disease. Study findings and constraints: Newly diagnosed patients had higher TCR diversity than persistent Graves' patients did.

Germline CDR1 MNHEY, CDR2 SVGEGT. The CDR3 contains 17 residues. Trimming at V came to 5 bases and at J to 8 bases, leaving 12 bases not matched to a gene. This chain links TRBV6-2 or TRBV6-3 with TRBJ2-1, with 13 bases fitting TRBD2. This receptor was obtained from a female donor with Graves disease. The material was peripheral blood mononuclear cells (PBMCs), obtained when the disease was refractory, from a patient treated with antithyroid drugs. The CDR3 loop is CASSPNGLAGERDEQFF. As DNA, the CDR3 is TGTGCCAGCAGTCCAAACGGACTAGCGGGAGAGCGGGATGAGCAGTTCTTC.